These T cell receptor beta chains were read from a single sample in a study of T-cell reconstitution after alpha-beta-depleted transplantation in children. In TCRdb, the PCR reads were re-called with MiXCR into one record per CDR3 protein. In the table there are 640,000 or so distinct CDR3 sequences, approximately 16% of which are singletons. This material consisted of PBMCs from the stem cell graft donor, taken from the stem cell graft. These receptor sequences come from a human donor who donated a stem cell graft to a child with acute myeloid leukemia. Each CDR3 is given with its conserved first and last residue. Each record gives: J gene, clone size, D gene, V gene, CDR3 protein, CDR3 DNA. A D gene is named only where the DNA matches it firmly. Rows give clone size only sometimes, using once, few, many, or a class for an expanded clone.

TRBJ1-5,many,.,TRBV20-1,CSAGGITGNQPQHF,TGCAGTGCTGGAGGGATTACCGGCAATCAGCCCCAGCATTTT
TRBJ1-1,many,.,TRBV12-3/TRBV12-4,CASRLTGNTEAFF,TGTGCCAGCAGGCTAACAGGGAACACTGAAGCTTTCTTT
TRBJ2-5,few,.,TRBV24-1,CATRGERETQYF,TGTGCCACCCGCGGGGAGAGGGAGACCCAGTACTTC
TRBJ2-7,many,.,TRBV20-1,CSATRVGGSYEQYF,TGCAGTGCTACCCGCGTGGGGGGCTCCTACGAGCAGTACTTC
TRBJ2-3,many,.,TRBV20-1,CSASGAGDPDTQYF,TGCAGTGCGTCCGGGGCTGGGGATCCAGATACGCAGTATTTT
TRBJ2-7,many,TRBD1,TRBV20-1,CSADRDRGTSEQYF,TGCAGTGCGGACCGGGACAGGGGAACGTCCGAGCAGTACTTC
TRBJ1-1,.,.,TRBV12-3/TRBV12-4,CASSLGGPAKEAFF,TGTGCCAGCAGTTTAGGGGGACCGGCCAAGGAAGCTTTCTTT
TRBJ1-6,many,.,TRBV29-1,CSVDPGDDSPLHF,TGCAGCGTTGACCCAGGGGACGATTCACCCCTCCACTTT
TRBJ1-1,few,.,TRBV4-1,CASSQSPSWGTEAFF,TGCGCCAGCAGCCAATCCCCCTCATGGGGCACTGAAGCTTTCTTT
TRBJ2-1,few,.,TRBV20-1,CSVSIWGSHNEQFF,TGCAGTGTGTCGATCTGGGGCTCCCACAATGAGCAGTTCTTC
TRBJ2-7,many,TRBD2,TRBV10-3,CAISEWSGGLTYEQYF,TGTGCCATCAGTGAGTGGAGCGGGGGCCTTACCTACGAGCAGTACTTC
TRBJ2-3,many,TRBD1,TRBV29-1,CSVEGRTGDTQYF,TGCAGCGTTGAAGGGAGGACAGGAGATACGCAGTATTTT
TRBJ1-4,.,.,TRBV7-8,CASSLVGYSEKLFF,TGTGCCAGCAGCTTAGTTGGTTATTCGGAAAAACTGTTTTTT
TRBJ1-1,once,.,TRBV19,CASSVSRDTEAFF,TGTGCCAGTAGTGTCTCAAGGGACACTGAAGCTTTCTTT
TRBJ1-2,many,.,TRBV29-1,CSVDMAAHHPGYTF,TGCAGCGTTGATATGGCAGCCCACCACCCTGGCTACACCTTC
TRBJ1-1,.,.,TRBV4-3,CASSHGQSAFF,TGCGCCAGCAGCCATGGACAGAGCGCTTTCTTT